Listed here are 21 T cell receptor beta chains from one sample, sequenced in a study of CD8 T cells in Susac syndrome. Reverse transcription of about 0.45 to 1 ug RNA was carried out with random hexamers. One entry per CDR3 protein results from TCRdb running MiXCR on the immunoSEQ multiplex PCR reads. The sample records about 140,000 distinct CDR3 sequences, more than 85% being singletons. Source material: CD8+ T cells from PBMCs. The receptor set was obtained from a human donor with Susac syndrome.

The sample holds a few counts of this clonotype. The rearrangement uses TRBV29-1 and TRBJ1-2; no reliable D call. Germline values: CDR1 SQVTM, CDR2 ANQGSEA. V lost 4 bases to trimming and J lost 2 bases, with 5 bases between them. The CDR3 loop spans 11 amino acids. The CDR3 nucleotides read TGCAGCGTTGTCACGAACTATGGCTACACCTTC. The encoded protein is CSVVTNYGYTF.

Here the CDR3 reads CASTGSDNEQFF. DNA for the CDR3: TGTGCCAGCACCGGGAGCGACAATGAGCAGTTCTTC. The V gene is TRBV6-5, the J gene TRBJ2-1; tentative D call: TRBD2 (6 bases). The CDR3 is 12 amino acids. Looked up from germline, CDR1 is MNHEY and CDR2 is SVGAGI. V was clipped by 7 bases and J by 5 bases, with 9 bases between them.

The rearrangement uses TRBV14 and TRBJ1-2; maybe TRBD1 (6 bases). The germline gives CDR1 SGHDN, CDR2 FVKESK. The V gene lost 4 bases and the J gene lost 3 bases, with 12 bases spanning the gap. The CDR3 runs to 14 residues. This chain's CDR3 is CASSREDRYYGYTF. The CDR3 DNA follows: TGTGCCAGCAGCCGTGAGGACAGATACTATGGCTACACCTTC.

The DNA for the CDR3 is TGTGCCTGGAGTGTAGGGGGCGAATGGGGCTACACCTTC. Protein: CAWSVGGEWGYTF. The chain uses TRBV30 and TRBJ1-2; 7 bases line up with TRBD1. Losses at the gene ends were 0 bases for V and 8 bases for J; bases not matched to a gene: 6. The CDR3 loop spans 13 amino acids. The germline V gene encodes CDR1 GTSNPN and CDR2 SVGIG (reference sequence). The variable domain in full, completed from reference TRBV30 and TRBJ1-2, reads SQTIHQWPATLVQPVGSPLSLECTVEGTSNPNLYWYRQAAGRGLQLLFYSVGIGQISSEVPQNLSASRPQDRQFILSSKKLLLSDSGFYLCAWSVGGEWGYTFGSGTRLTVV.

The chain combines TRBV5-4 with TRBJ2-1; 10 bases are shared with TRBD2. Trimming cost V 1 base and J 8 bases; bases outside gene matches: 6. This CDR3 has 15 residues. CDR1 SGHNT and CDR2 YYREEE come from the germline V gene (reference sequence). CDR3 loop: CASSLMASGSDEQFF. The CDR3 nucleotides are TGTGCCAGCAGCTTGATGGCTAGCGGGAGCGATGAGCAGTTCTTC.

V gene TRBV4-1 combines with J gene TRBJ2-5; D may be TRBD1 or TRBD2 (5 bases each). The CDR3 is 16 amino acids. The V gene's germline CDR1 is MGHRA and CDR2 YSYEKL. Between the trimmed V and J ends, which lost 4 bases and 2 bases, there was a span of 17 bases. This CDR3 is CASSPIHGTDQETQYF. The DNA of the CDR3 is TGCGCCAGCAGCCCTATCCATGGGACGGATCAAGAGACCCAGTACTTC.

V is TRBV14 and J is TRBJ2-3; D uncertain. Germline CDR1 reads SGHDN; CDR2 reads FVKESK. V was clipped by 1 base and J by 4 bases, with 6 bases between them. The CDR3 totals 13 residues. The CDR3 coding sequence is TGTGCCAGCAGCCAAGCGAACGCAGATACGCAGTATTTT. This codes for CASSQANADTQYF.

The V call is TRBV6-1, the J call TRBJ2-5, with 9 bases matching TRBD1. Germline V CDR1 and CDR2: MNHNS, SASEGT. This CDR3 has 18 amino acids. With 9 bases clipped from V and 5 bases from J, the junction kept 22 bases outside the gene matches. The CDR3 sequence: CARPPHFIGTGNLETQYF. The CDR3 DNA follows: TGTGCCAGACCACCCCATTTTATCGGGACAGGGAATTTGGAGACCCAGTACTTC.

V gene TRBV3-1 combines with J gene TRBJ1-1; D is unclear. V gave up 3 bases and J gave up 9 bases, with 8 bases separating them. The CDR3 has 11 amino acids. Per the germline V gene, CDR1 is LGHDT and CDR2 is YNNKEL (reference sequence). For the CDR3, the DNA is TGTGCCAGCAGCCACCGGGAGAAAGCTTTCTTT. Protein sequence: CASSHREKAFF.

The genes are TRBV12-5 and TRBJ2-7; 8 bases fit TRBD1. Trimming removed 6 bases from V and 2 bases from J; junction bases left unmatched: 6. This CDR3 contains 14 residues. From germline, CDR1 is LGHNT and CDR2 FRNRAP. CDR3 bases: TGTGCTAGTGGGCTCCGGGACAGGCCCTACGAGCAGTACTTC. This codes for CASGLRDRPYEQYF.

The sample holds a few counts of this clonotype. J is TRBJ2-5 and V is TRBV5-1; 8 bases fit TRBD2. CDR3 length: 15 amino acids. The V and J ends lost 2 bases and 1 base, in that order; junction bases with no gene match: 4. Germline V lookup: CDR1 SGHRS, CDR2 YFSETQ. The CDR3 DNA follows: TGCGCCAGCAGCTTCGGGAGGGGCCCCCAAGAGACCCAGTACTTC. It specifies CASSFGRGPQETQYF.

The chain links TRBV30 to TRBJ1-1; maybe TRBD1 (5 bases). V lost 1 base and J 6 bases, leaving 15 bases between the germline ends. CDR1 GTSNPN and CDR2 SVGIG come from the germline V gene (reference sequence). The CDR3 has 14 amino acids. This chain's CDR3 is CAWSGEWRDAEAFF. In nucleotides, the CDR3 is TGTGCCTGGAGTGGGGAGTGGCGGGACGCTGAAGCTTTCTTT.

J is TRBJ1-1 and V is TRBV20-1, with unresolved D. Trimming shortened V by 5 bases and J by 7 bases, and 11 bases separated the two germline ends. The CDR3 length is 11 residues. CDR1 is DFQATT, CDR2 SNEGSKA, per germline (reference sequence). In DNA, the CDR3 is TGCAGTGCTTACCCGGGCCGTGAAGCTTTCTTT. It is translated as CSAYPGREAFF.

J is TRBJ1-4 and V is TRBV27, with D hard to call. The CDR3 loop spans 18 amino acids. V gave up 1 base and J gave up 0 bases, with 15 bases separating them. Germline loops: CDR1 MNHEY, CDR2 SMNVEV (reference sequence). The CDR3 is CASSLFSLRGSTNEKLFF. As DNA, the CDR3 is TGTGCCAGCAGTTTATTTTCCCTCCGGGGATCAACTAATGAAAAACTGTTTTTT. The whole variable domain, remainder taken from reference TRBV27 and TRBJ1-4, is EAQVTQNPRYLITVTGKKLTVTCSQNMNHEYMSWYRQDPGLGLRQIYYSMNVEVTDKGDVPEGYKVSRKEKRNFPLILESPSPNQTSLYFCASSLFSLRGSTNEKLFFGSGTQLSVL.

The chain recombines TRBV14 with TRBJ1-2; the D gene is possibly TRBD1 (6 bases). This CDR3 region has 14 residues. The V and J ends lost 1 base and 6 bases respectively, with 12 bases between them. Germline V gene data show CDR1 as SGHDN and CDR2 as FVKESK. For the CDR3, the DNA is TGTGCCAGCAGCCAAGGGGACATCGTAAATGGCTACACCTTC. This gives the protein CASSQGDIVNGYTF.

A single count supports this clonotype. The chain uses TRBV29-1 and TRBJ2-1, with 10 bases identical to TRBD2. The CDR3 sequence is 14 residues long. Germline CDR1 is SQVTM and CDR2 is ANQGSEA. Trimming at V came to 1 base and at J to 10 bases, leaving 7 bases not matched to a gene. CDR3 nucleotides: TGCAGCGTTGAAGGGGGGCTAGCGGGAGACGAGCAGTTCTTC. This codes for CSVEGGLAGDEQFF.

The chain links TRBV27 to TRBJ2-5, with D unresolved. Deletions cut 6 bases from V and 1 base from J, with 12 bases between. The CDR3 extends over 14 amino acids. Germline-derived CDR1 and CDR2 are MNHEY and SMNVEV (reference sequence). The CDR3 here is CASRPRQPQETQYF. The CDR3 bases are TGTGCCAGCAGGCCCAGACAACCCCAAGAGACCCAGTACTTC.

This chain joins TRBV15 and TRBJ1-1, with D tentatively TRBD1 (5 bases). Trimming stripped 1 base from V and 1 base from J, with 10 bases between. Germline V gene lookup returns CDR1 LNHNV and CDR2 YYDKDF (reference sequence). CDR3 length: 15 residues. The CDR3 DNA follows: TGTGCCACCAGCAGAGGGGCAGGGTGGAACACTGAAGCTTTCTTT. It translates to CATSRGAGWNTEAFF.

The chain is built from TRBV29-1 and TRBJ1-2, with TRBD1 as a possible D gene (5 bases). This CDR3 comprises 11 residues. Germline CDR1 reads SQVTM; CDR2 reads ANQGSEA. V lost 6 bases to trimming and J lost 7 bases, with 12 bases between them. In DNA, the CDR3 is TGCAGCGTAAACAGGCGAGGTGGCTACACCTTC. Translated, it gives CSVNRRGGYTF.

As regards this clonotype: One junction end disagrees with the germline gene, perhaps due to a read error. V gene TRBV7-7 combines with J gene TRBJ2-7; D unclear. This CDR3 is built from 13 residues. Per the germline V gene, CDR1 is SSHAT and CDR2 is FNYEAQ (reference sequence). CDR3 nucleotide sequence: TGTGCTAGCAGCCCGGATGCTAGTTCCGAGCAGTACTTC. This codes for CASSPDASSEQYF.

This clonotype was seen once. The chain is built from TRBV9 and TRBJ2-3; 12 bases map to TRBD2. The length of the CDR3 is 17 residues. Germline assignment: CDR1 SGDLS and CDR2 YYNGEE. The trim removed 3 bases at V and 0 bases at J, leaving 5 bases unmatched. The CDR3 protein is CASSGRLAGASTDTQYF. The CDR3 DNA is TGTGCCAGCAGCGGGCGACTAGCGGGAGCGAGCACAGATACGCAGTATTTT.